Below, one TCR beta chain is given with its context. The antigen is unknown. The sample belongs to a study of PD-1 blockade in classical Hodgkin lymphoma. Study-level findings and limits: Newly diagnosed patients had diversity similar to the baseline diversity of complete responders. Relative to healthy donors, newly diagnosed patients reportedly had lower baseline TCR diversity, which was reported as lower still in relapsed/refractory patients.

As to time point: cycle 4 day 1 (C4D1), after more than five weeks of nivolumab. Patients all relapsed after autologous stem cell transplantation, and there was variation in brentuximab vedotin exposure. Germline V gives CDR1 MNHEY, CDR2 SVGAGI. The CDR3 consists of 14 residues. The ends were cut back, 2 bases at V and 4 bases at J, with 11 bases in the middle. Clones were read by immunoSEQ multiplex PCR, and TCRdb kept only the in-frame ones, dropping some. The data contain 100,000 to 120,000 clones, approximately 90% of them seen just once; the ten biggest clones take up 15% to 20%. The clonotype comes from a human donor with classical Hodgkin lymphoma. The chain employs TRBV6-5 and TRBJ1-1, with D unresolved. The sample consisted of peripheral blood mononuclear cells (PBMCs), taken before the fourth cycle of nivolumab. As DNA, the CDR3 is TGTGCCAGCAGTTACCTAAGTGGTGGCACTGAAGCTTTCTTT. It yields the protein CASSYLSGGTEAFF.